The present TCR beta chain was sequenced within a study of shared clonotypes between healthy human individuals. Libraries were prepared by immunoSEQ multiplex PCR; TCRdb keeps only in-frame clonotypes and omits some of them. Found here are more than 400,000 clones, around 96% of them singletons; the top ten hold under 0.065%. Note on this clone: Its antigen remains unknown.

General study points: In a handful of donors, around 5% of naive CD4 clonotypes appeared in common.

The germline V and J ends were trimmed by 5 bases and 3 bases, with 20 bases remaining between them. The CDR3 sequence is 16 residues long. The germline gives CDR1 MDHEN, CDR2 SYDVKM. V and J are TRBV28 and TRBJ2-7; D might be TRBD2 (6 bases). The sequence derives from a woman in her thirties in good health. Sequencing was done on a sample of naive CD4+ T cells sorted from blood. Subset defined: CD45RA+ positively selected. The CDR3, as DNA: TGTGCCAGCAGTCCCCCGCGCGGGACGGAGAACTACGAGCAGTACTTC. As protein: CASSPPRGTENYEQYF.